This is a list of T cell receptor beta chains from one sample in a study of T cell responses to AZD1222 COVID-19 vaccine. The protocol was immunoSEQ multiplex PCR, while the TCRdb copy is restricted to in-frame clones and leaves out a portion. The table includes about 120,000 clones, 75% to 95% detected once. Sequenced material: peripheral blood, taken 28 days after the second dose of the MenACWY control vaccine. These receptors were obtained from an adult who received the MenACWY meningococcal vaccine as a control. Both conserved end residues are part of each CDR3. A D gene is named only where the DNA matches it firmly. The size entry is marked missing in some rows and otherwise reads once, few, many or a size class.

cdr3_nt | cdr3_aa | clone_size | d_call | j_call | v_call
TGTGCCAGTTCGACAGGGGATCGCGATGAGCAGTTCTTC | CASSTGDRDEQFF | NA | TRBD1 | TRBJ2-1 | TRBV28
TGTGCCAGCAGCTTAGGGGACAGGGTAATCTATGGCTACACCTTC | CASSLGDRVIYGYTF | few | TRBD1 | TRBJ1-2 | TRBV7-2
TGTGCCAGCAGCCAGCTCCCGGGACTAGCCTACAATGAGCAGTTCTTC | CASSQLPGLAYNEQFF | NA | TRBD2 | TRBJ2-1 | TRBV4-2
TGTGCCAGCAGCTTCTGGACAGGGATAAATCAGCCCCAGCATTTT | CASSFWTGINQPQHF | NA | TRBD1 | TRBJ1-5 | TRBV5-6
TGCGCCAGCAGTGGTTCATATGGAGACTACGATGAGCAGTTCTTC | CASSGSYGDYDEQFF | NA | NA | TRBJ2-1 | TRBV10-1
TGTGCCAGCAGCTTCCAGGGGGCGCTTGGAGAAAAACTGTTTTTT | CASSFQGALGEKLFF | NA | TRBD1 | TRBJ1-4 | TRBV5-4
TGTGCCAGCAGGGCGGGGGGGAGTGTAGATACGCAGTATTTT | CASRAGGSVDTQYF | NA | TRBD2 | TRBJ2-3 | TRBV28
TGTGCCAGCAGTTTATCAGGAGAGCAGTACTTC | CASSLSGEQYF | NA | NA | TRBJ2-7 | TRBV27
TGTGCCAGCAGCTTAGGACAGGGGGTGTTAGAGCAGTACTTC | CASSLGQGVLEQYF | NA | TRBD1 | TRBJ2-7 | TRBV11-2
TGTGCCAGCCGAAGGACAGGGGCTGAGACCCAGTACTTC | CASRRTGAETQYF | NA | TRBD1 | TRBJ2-5 | TRBV27
TGTGCCACCAGCAGAGAGGACAGCCTCAATCAGCCCCAGCATTTT | CATSREDSLNQPQHF | once | NA | TRBJ1-5 | TRBV15
TGTGCTGCCCCAAGTATGGAGGGAAGCTCCTACGAGCAGTACTTC | CAAPSMEGSSYEQYF | NA | NA | TRBJ2-7 | TRBV30
TGCGCCAGCAGCCAGGCCCAGAGACAACTTTACGGGGAGCTGTTTTTT | CASSQAQRQLYGELFF | NA | NA | TRBJ2-2 | TRBV5-1
TGTGCCAGCAGCTTTGTGGGAGGCAATGAGCAGTTCTTC | CASSFVGGNEQFF | NA | NA | TRBJ2-1 | TRBV7-8
TGTGCCATCAGTGAGTCCCAGGACAGGGTGAGGGAGACCCAGTACTTC | CAISESQDRVRETQYF | NA | TRBD1 | TRBJ2-5 | TRBV10-3
TGTGCCATCAGTGACCCAGTGGGCAGGGAGGGTGGCTACACCTTC | CAISDPVGREGGYTF | NA | NA | TRBJ1-2 | TRBV10-3
TGTGCCACCGCGGCGGACTCTGAGCAGTTCTTC | CATAADSEQFF | NA | NA | TRBJ2-1 | TRBV10-3
TGTGCCAGCAGACAGGGTAACTATGGCTACACCTTC | CASRQGNYGYTF | NA | NA | TRBJ1-2 | TRBV25-1